Detailed here is one T cell receptor (beta chain). In this sample, this clone turned up many times. It lacks a known antigen. One base away there is no much larger clone; base qualities are not given. This entry belongs to a study of T cells after posttransplantation cyclophosphamide (dated by TCRdb to about 2016). Concerning the study at large: Using TRB sequencing, the study followed how the T cell repertoire rebuilt after myeloablative bone marrow transplantation with posttransplantation cyclophosphamide given as GVHD prophylaxis. Public TRB sequences were checked against a database of over 3,500 sequences associated with responses to pathogens, tumor antigens, self-antigens and alloantigens. Samples from around 37 PTCy-treated patients, along with samples from around 16 of their related bone marrow donors, underwent antigen receptor sequencing. TRB sequencing was performed on blood from all 34 PTCy patients with 1-year posttransplant specimens. Because TRA and TRB clonality correlated tightly in under ten samples, the subsequent TCR analyses were limited to TRB only. Up to 3 additional blood samples from 2 to 5.2 years after transplant were also TRB-sequenced in 3 patients, as was pretransplant blood from a handful of patients. What the research found in general, with its limitations: Across 40 to 55 patients, TRB clonality was highly associated with recipient CMV seropositivity and CMV reactivation, and PTCy diversity was similar to diversity in CNI/methotrexate controls. The TRB repertoires of T cells infiltrating skin or the GI tract showed only limited overlap with the TRB repertoires found in blood. At 1-2 months, donor-recipient similarity was low but rose over the first year, and the later blood repertoires were often dominated by donor CD8+ memory clones.

Genomic DNA was used for TRB sequencing, which was performed with the immunoSEQ assay at survey resolution or with the hsTCRB kit. The source study handled its data this way. The immunoSEQ software handled initial read processing, and the LymphoSeq R package was used for repertoire analyses. For each TRB dataset, clonality was calculated as 1 minus normalized Shannon entropy, and the Gini coefficient was computed as well. To infer phenotypes in unsorted samples, TRB sequences from sorted subsets of the recipient or donor were mapped onto the unsorted samples of the same recipient. TCRdb provides this immuneACCESS table in a form limited to in-frame rearrangements. Some clones are lacking; in checked studies, under half of them reflect an unresolved V gene, and why the rest are absent is not known. D and trimming come from the DNA, and the V and J calls and clone size come from that table. The sample has about 3,100 clones on record, with no singletons. The top ten hold 28% of the sample.

Between the V and J ends, shortened by 0 bases and 7 bases respectively, the junction contains 9 bases. The CDR1 and CDR2 encoded by the germline V gene are SNHLY and FYNNEI. Spanning cysteine to phenylalanine, the CDR3 consists of 13 amino acids. Solely the CDR3 DNA is kept, with 39 bases framed from the first base. The treatment or condition label here, explained by the study, means: high-dose cyclophosphamide on days +3 and +4 as single-agent GVHD prophylaxis. For conditioning, the PTCy patients got busulfan and fludarabine, then a related or unrelated marrow graft, followed by cyclophosphamide on days +3 and +4. PTCy-treated patients came from a prospective multi-institutional clinical trial. Mononuclear cells from peripheral blood and bone marrow were separated by Ficoll-Hypaque density centrifugation and then cryopreserved.

The sequencing used PBMCs, collected 84 days after allogeneic stem cell transplant with posttransplant cyclophosphamide. The rearranged chain carries TRBV2 and TRBJ1-1, and the D gene may be TRBD1, 5 bases matching. This clonotype originated in a female patient aged 40-50 years who received an allogeneic stem cell transplant from a related donor, was CMV-positive, and had no GVHD. The graft donor may be the source of some T cells after a transplant. The base sequence is TGTGCCAGCAGTGAAGCCAGGGAGGGTGAAGCTTTCTTT. Its coded protein is CASSEAREGEAFF.